This T cell receptor (beta chain) emerged from a study of beta chain features in type 1 diabetes. Notes on the study in general: Reduced insertions and increased deletions marked VDJ junctions in type 1 diabetes patients. Across all four CD4+ subsets, people with type 1 diabetes showed modestly shorter TCRB CDR3s.

This clone was observed a handful of times. The antigen is undetermined. Sampling consisted of one heparinised blood draw per donor, averaging around 100 mL. The authors sorted CD4+ naive, central memory, regulatory and stem cell-like memory cells via CD45RO/CCR7/CD25/CD127/CD95/CD27. V gave up 7 bases and J gave up 9 bases; unmatched junction bases: 9. Germline lookup yields CDR1 SGDLS and CDR2 YYNGEE. This CDR3 has 14 residues. Expressed TCRB transcripts were sequenced after all isolated RNA was converted to cDNA. Clones were sequenced by immunoSEQ multiplex PCR, and TCRdb holds only the in-frame ones, with some missing. The sample has hundreds of thousands of clones, over 12% seen once.

V usage is TRBV9 and J usage is TRBJ2-1, with 11 positions matching TRBD2. Sequenced sample: naive CD4+ T cells from blood. This sequence was found in a young man with type 1 diabetes. CDR3: CASGLAGPRGEQFF. The CDR3 nucleotides read TGTGCCAGCGGACTAGCGGGCCCCCGGGGTGAGCAGTTCTTC. Complete variable domain (other parts from reference TRBV9 and TRBJ2-1): DSGVTQTPKHLITATGQRVTLRCSPRSGDLSVYWYQQSLDQGLQFLIQYYNGEERAKGNILERFSAQQFPDLHSELNLSSLELGDSALYFCASGLAGPRGEQFFGPGTRLTVL.